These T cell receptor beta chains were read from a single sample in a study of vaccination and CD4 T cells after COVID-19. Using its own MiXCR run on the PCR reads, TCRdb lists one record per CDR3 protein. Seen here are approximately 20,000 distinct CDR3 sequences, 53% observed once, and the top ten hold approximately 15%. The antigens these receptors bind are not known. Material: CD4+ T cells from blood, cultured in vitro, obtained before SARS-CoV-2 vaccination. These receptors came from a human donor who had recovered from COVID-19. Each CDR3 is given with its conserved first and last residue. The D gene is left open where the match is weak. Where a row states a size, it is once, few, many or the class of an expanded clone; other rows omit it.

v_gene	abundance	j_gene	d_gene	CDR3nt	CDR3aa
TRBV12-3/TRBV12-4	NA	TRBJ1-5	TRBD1	TGTGCCAGCAGTCCCACCGGGACAGGTTACAATCAGCCCCAGCATTTT	CASSPTGTGYNQPQHF
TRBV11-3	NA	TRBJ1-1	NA	TGTGCCAGCAGCTTAGTAGGGCAGAACACTGAAGCTTTCTTT	CASSLVGQNTEAFF
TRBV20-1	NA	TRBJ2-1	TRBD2	TGCAGTGCAACAGGACTAGCGGGCTACAATGAGCAGTTCTTC	CSATGLAGYNEQFF
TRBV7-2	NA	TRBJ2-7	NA	TGTGCCAGCAGCCACGGGACGGGAGAATACGAGCAGTACTTC	CASSHGTGEYEQYF
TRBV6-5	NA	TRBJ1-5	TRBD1	TGTGCCAGCAGTTACTATCAGGGGGTCGGGAGGCCCCAGCATTTT	CASSYYQGVGRPQHF
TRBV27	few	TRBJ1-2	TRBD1	TGTGCCAGCAGTTTATCGGCAATTGGGACAGGGGGGTATGGCTACACCTTC	CASSLSAIGTGGYGYTF
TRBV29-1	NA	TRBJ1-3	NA	TGCAGCGTTGAAGACGGGTCCTCTGGAAACACCATATATTTT	CSVEDGSSGNTIYF
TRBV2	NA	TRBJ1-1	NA	TGTGCCAGCAGCCAAGGGTCGCGGGAAGCTTTCTTT	CASSQGSREAFF
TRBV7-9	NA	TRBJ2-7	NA	TGTGCCAGCAGCCCCCCGGGGCCCCTCCCCAACGAGCAGTACTTC	CASSPPGPLPNEQYF
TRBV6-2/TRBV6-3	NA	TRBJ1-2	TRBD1	TGTGCCAGTCACTACAGGGGGCTGAATGGCTACACCTTC	CASHYRGLNGYTF
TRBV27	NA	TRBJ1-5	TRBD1	TGTGCCAGCAGTCCAGACAGGGGGGGGCAGCCCCAGCATTTT	CASSPDRGGQPQHF
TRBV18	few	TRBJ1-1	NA	TGTGCCAGCTCACCAGCCAGGGGTGAAGCTTTCTTT	CASSPARGEAFF
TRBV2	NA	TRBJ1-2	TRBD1	TGTGCCAGCAGTGAGAATAGGGGACAGGGTGGCTATGGCTACACCTTC	CASSENRGQGGYGYTF
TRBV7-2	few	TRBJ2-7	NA	TGTGCCAGCAGGTATCCGGGCTCCTACGAGCAGTACTTC	CASRYPGSYEQYF
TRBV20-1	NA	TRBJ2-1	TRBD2	TGCAGTGCTAGAACCTCCGTACAAGGTTGGGGGGGTGAGCAGTTCTTC	CSARTSVQGWGGEQFF
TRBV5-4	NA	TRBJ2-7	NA	TGTGCCAGCAGCCTAGGACACTCCTACGAGCAGTACTTC	CASSLGHSYEQYF
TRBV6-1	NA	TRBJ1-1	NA	TGTGCCAGCAGTGACAAGAACATGAACACTGAAGCTTTCTTT	CASSDKNMNTEAFF
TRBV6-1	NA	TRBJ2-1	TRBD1	TGTGCCAGCAGTAAGACAGGGGGCTTATACAATGAGCAGTTCTTC	CASSKTGGLYNEQFF
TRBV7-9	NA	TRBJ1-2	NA	TGTGCCAGCAGCTTAGCCGGTCAGATCTATGGCTACACCTTC	CASSLAGQIYGYTF
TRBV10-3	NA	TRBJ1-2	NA	TGTGCCATCAACGGGGGGACCTATGGCTACACCTTC	CAINGGTYGYTF
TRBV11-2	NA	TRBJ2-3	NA	TGTGCCAGCGGAACTCAGGATACGCAGTATTTT	CASGTQDTQYF
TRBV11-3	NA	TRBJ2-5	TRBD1	TGTGCCAGCAGCCCGGGACAGGGGTTCTTTCAAGAGACCCAGTACTTC	CASSPGQGFFQETQYF
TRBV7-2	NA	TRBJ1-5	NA	TGTGCCAGCAGCTTAGGTAGGGGCAGTTATAGCAATCAGCCCCAGCATTTT	CASSLGRGSYSNQPQHF
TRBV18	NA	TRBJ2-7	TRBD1	TGTGCCAGCGCCGGGACAGGGTCGTACGAGCAGTACTTC	CASAGTGSYEQYF
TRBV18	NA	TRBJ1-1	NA	TGTGCCAGCTCACCGGAACATGGGAACACTGAAGCTTTCTTT	CASSPEHGNTEAFF
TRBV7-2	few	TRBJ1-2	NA	TGTGCCAGCAGCTTAGATGCAGGGAGGGGCTATGGCTACACCTTC	CASSLDAGRGYGYTF
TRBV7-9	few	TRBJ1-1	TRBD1	TGTGCCAGCAGCTTAGGGGGGACAGGGGAAGCTTTCTTT	CASSLGGTGEAFF
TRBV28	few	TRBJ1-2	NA	TGTGCCAGCAGTCCTCTCAGGGGCCCATATGGCTACACCTTC	CASSPLRGPYGYTF
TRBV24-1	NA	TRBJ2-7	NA	TGTGCCACCAGCCGGACAGCCGGGGGAGAGCAGTACTTC	CATSRTAGGEQYF
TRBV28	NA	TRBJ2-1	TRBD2	TGTGCCAGCACCAGTCCCGGGACTAGCGGGAGGAATGAGCAGTTCTTC	CASTSPGTSGRNEQFF
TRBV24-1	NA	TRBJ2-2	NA	TGTGCCACCAGTGCGACAGGGAGGGCCGGGGAGCTGTTTTTT	CATSATGRAGELFF
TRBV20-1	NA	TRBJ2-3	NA	TGCAGTGCTATTCGGGTTGTATTTTCAGATACGCAGTATTTT	CSAIRVVFSDTQYF
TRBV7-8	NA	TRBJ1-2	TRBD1	TGTGCCAGCAGCTTAGTGGGACAGGGGGGGATCCTGGGTGGCTACACCTTC	CASSLVGQGGILGGYTF
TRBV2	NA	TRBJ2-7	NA	TGTGCCAGCAGACTACTCCGGGGGAGGGGGACGGATCTTGACTTC	CASRLLRGRGTDLDF
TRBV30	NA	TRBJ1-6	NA	TGTGCCTGGGGGCTGGGGGGAGAAAGGAATTCACCCCTCCACTTT	CAWGLGGERNSPLHF
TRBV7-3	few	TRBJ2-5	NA	TGTGCCAGCAGCTTAAACCCCAGAGAGACCCAGTACTTC	CASSLNPRETQYF
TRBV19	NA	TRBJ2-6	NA	TGTGCCAGTATCGATGACGCCTCCCCCTCTGGGGCCAACGTCCTGACTTTC	CASIDDASPSGANVLTF
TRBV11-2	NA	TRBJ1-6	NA	TGTGCCAGCAGCTCGGACCTGAGGGGTTCACCCCTCCACTTT	CASSSDLRGSPLHF
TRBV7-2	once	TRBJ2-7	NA	TGTGCCAGCAGCGCCACAGGGAAGGCGAACGAGCAGTACTTC	CASSATGKANEQYF
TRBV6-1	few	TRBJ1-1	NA	TGTGCCAGCAGTGAGGCCTCTCTTCTGGGGAACACTGAAGCTTTCTTT	CASSEASLLGNTEAFF
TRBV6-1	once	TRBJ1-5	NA	TGTGCCAGCAGCCCACGGGACACTTTGAGCAATCAGCCCCAGCATTTT	CASSPRDTLSNQPQHF
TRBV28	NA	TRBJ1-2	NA	TGTGCCAGCTCAGGGAGCGGGGGCTACACCTTC	CASSGSGGYTF
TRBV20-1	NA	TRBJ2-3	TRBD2	TGCAGTGGCCGGACTAGCGGCACAGATACGCAGTATTTT	CSGRTSGTDTQYF
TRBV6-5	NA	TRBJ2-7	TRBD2	TGTGCCAGCAGTTTTGAGACTAGCGGGATCAACGAGCAGTACTTC	CASSFETSGINEQYF
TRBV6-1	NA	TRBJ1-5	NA	TGTGCCAGCAGCCCCGACGGCCTATATTCGCCCCAGCATTTT	CASSPDGLYSPQHF
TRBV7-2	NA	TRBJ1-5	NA	TGTGCCAGCAGCTCCACTCCGGGCCGTCAGCCCCAGCATTTT	CASSSTPGRQPQHF
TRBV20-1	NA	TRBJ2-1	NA	TGCAGTGCCGAAGAAACTAGCCACAATGAGCAGTTCTTC	CSAEETSHNEQFF
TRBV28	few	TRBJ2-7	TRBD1	TGTGCCAGCAGTTCGCTCCGACAGGGGAGCTCCTACGAGCAGTACTTC	CASSSLRQGSSYEQYF
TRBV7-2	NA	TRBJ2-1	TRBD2	TGTGCCAGCAGCCGACTAGCGGGGGTGGGCGATGAGCAGTTCTTC	CASSRLAGVGDEQFF
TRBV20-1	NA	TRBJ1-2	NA	TGCAGTGCTAGAGACAGGACGGGGGGGGGCTACACCTTC	CSARDRTGGGYTF
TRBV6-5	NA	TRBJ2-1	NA	TGTGCCAGCAGTTACGTTAGACAGGTTCGAGAGCAGTTCTTC	CASSYVRQVREQFF
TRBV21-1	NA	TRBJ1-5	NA	TGTGCCAGCAGCAAATGGTGGGAATCAGGGAGTCAGCCCCAGCATTTT	CASSKWWESGSQPQHF
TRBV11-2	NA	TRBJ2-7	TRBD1	TGTGCCAGCAGCTCCCGCCTAGACAGGGGGCCTGGCGAGCAGTACTTC	CASSSRLDRGPGEQYF
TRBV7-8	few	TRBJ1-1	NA	TGTGCCAGCAGCCCTGGCAGGGAGATCACTGAAGCTTTCTTT	CASSPGREITEAFF